Given below is one T cell receptor beta chain in context. The target of this receptor is not known. No per-base quality is available; no much larger clone lies one base away. The data belong to a study of T-cell reconstitution after alpha-beta-depleted transplantation in children (dated by TCRdb to 2016 to 2018). Regarding the study in general: Using TCR repertoire profiling, the study followed T-cell immune reconstitution in a quantitative way in children after TCRalphabeta/CD19-depleted allogeneic hematopoietic cell transplantation.

The CDR3 runs 12 residues from the cysteine to the phenylalanine. Only the CDR3 DNA is retained, 36 bases long and in frame from the first base. V lost 7 bases and J lost 4 bases; the stretch between them is 10 bases long. Receptor amplification or capture employed PCR. Sequencing was performed on an Illumina HiSeq 2500. Molecular barcoding was employed in the preparation of TCR libraries, with unique molecular identifiers being used to normalize TCRbeta repertoire quantification. TCRdb's own reprocessing of the public reads used fastp at Q25 and MiXCR and kept productive beta chains. CDR3 protein duplicates are merged, each entry listing the most common genes and DNA. This sample lists about 610,000 distinct CDR3 sequences; about 11% were detected once. Roughly 4% of the sample goes to the ten largest clones.

The source of this sequence is a human donor who donated a stem cell graft to a child with acute myeloid leukemia. Material: PBMCs from the stem cell graft donor, obtained from the stem cell graft. The chain joins TRBV12-3 or TRBV12-4 to TRBJ1-1; the best D guess is TRBD1, with 5 bases matching. CDR3 sequence: CASTFGGTEAFF. The nucleotide sequence is TGTGCCAGCACCTTCGGGGGCACTGAAGCTTTCTTT.